This TCR beta chain was captured in a study of shared clonotypes between healthy human individuals (dated by TCRdb to about 2020). Study-wide context: The cohort included a few men and a couple of women between 18 and 49 years of age. For each donor, CD4 naive and CD4 memory were each given three plates, CD8 naive was given two plates, and CD8 memory was given one plate. To increase sequencing depth and limit assay-specific biases, TCR repertoire library preparation and sequencing were carried out by different laboratories using diverse techniques. To estimate repertoire size and how much clonotypes are shared between individuals, the study performed deep sequencing of blood TCR repertoires from about five healthy adults. Leukapheresis yielded between about 0.9 and 9.5 billion PBMCs per donor. Summary of the overall study and its limitations: Higher generation probabilities were observed for clonotypes shared by all four sorted-subset donors than for non-shared clonotypes. The small number of donors limited the genetic and exposure-history diversity represented. Sampling was restricted to blood, and TCR repertoires in tissue are likely to differ from TCR repertoires in blood. Estimated clonotype richness was generally larger for naive than for memory subsets. Based on pairwise subsampling, the degree of clonotype sharing among donors was expected to be affected by sequencing depth. Sharing across a handful of donors was observed for approximately 5% of naive CD4, 3% to 3.5% of naive CD8, roughly 2.4% of memory CD4, and about 0.4% of memory CD8 clonotypes. Incomplete sequencing was indicated by rarefaction of sorted-subset datasets, despite the large sequencing depth.

Using the deep immunoSEQ assay, multiplex PCR amplified TCR CDR3 regions from genomic DNA. Extracted genomic DNA from each cell subset was distributed evenly across all wells of several immunoSEQ 96-well plates, and each plate was treated as a replicate. For sorted subsets, each replicate PCR was loaded with about 0.2 ug genomic DNA, equivalent to approximately 27,000 T cell genomes. Purified libraries were measured with a Qubit 3.0 fluorometer, size-checked on a Bioanalyzer 2100, and measured again with the KAPA Library Quantification kit. Every immunoSEQ 96-well plate was sequenced on a dedicated single-read 150-cycle Illumina NextSeq 550 flow cell. The published analysis was carried out like this. Because only junctional sequences without quality scores were contained in the immunoSEQ output, filtering matching that applied to full-length reads could not be performed. To assign V/J genes and CDR3, sequences were annotated using PyIR, a Python wrapper for IgBLAST v1.9, with IMGT germline references. Reads were filtered out if the reads had weak V/J assignments (E-value above 1e-6), no CDR3, stop codons, out-of-frame junctions, or ambiguous translated residues. A V3J clonotype was defined by an identical inferred V gene, J gene, and CDR3 amino acid sequence. Percentage overlap between repertoires was calculated by dividing the number of shared unique clonotypes by the size of the smaller repertoire. Repertoire richness was assessed with RTK rarefaction, the Chao1 estimator, and Recon v2.1 estimates of unobserved clonotypes. OLGA was used to compute generation probabilities for all TCRbeta clonotypes that the gDNA method yielded from several donors. Here the immuneACCESS table is served through TCRdb, limited to in-frame sequences with V and J called. Missing clones are a known gap in these copies; in checked studies unresolved V genes cover under half, and the rest lacks a known reason. The V and J calls and the clone size are those of that table, but D and trimming were determined from the DNA. This sample is represented by roughly 2.5 million clones; 90% to 95% of them were singletons. In total, the top ten clones hold 0.11% to 0.15% of the sample.

V trim: 3 bases; J trim: 2 bases; unmatched bases: 13. As encoded in the germline V gene, CDR1 is MGHRA while CDR2 is YSYEKL. From the cysteine through the phenylalanine, the CDR3 covers 17 amino acids. Only CDR3 DNA remains: 51 bases, in frame from the first base. The donors were healthy, HIV-negative adults with no recently reported acute infections or vaccinations. All donors were Caucasian adults living in Nashville, Tennessee, USA. Magnetic negative selection was used to enrich CD4+ T cells, after which naive cells were positively selected on CD45RA and the negative fraction became the memory subset. Blood was collected by leukapheresis, and PBMCs were isolated by Ficoll-Histopaque density gradient centrifugation and then cryopreserved in liquid nitrogen vapor phase. Purity and quantity of every magnetically sorted T cell population were checked by analytical flow cytometry. Each sorted fraction had its genomic DNA isolated and then quantified by UV absorbance on a Nanodrop 2000c.

Details on this clone: What this receptor recognizes is not known. The record has no base qualities; no much larger clone is one base away.

The receptor's source is a man aged 18 to 29 in good health. The sample comprised naive CD4+ T cells sorted from blood. The cell subset or site label of this sample denotes: CD45RA+ positively selected. Rearrangement joined TRBV4-1 to TRBJ2-7; 7 bases in the junction line up with TRBD2. The CDR3 is CASSQSPLPGLAYEQYF. The DNA sequence follows: TGCGCCAGCAGCCAGTCCCCTCTACCCGGACTAGCCTACGAGCAGTACTTC.